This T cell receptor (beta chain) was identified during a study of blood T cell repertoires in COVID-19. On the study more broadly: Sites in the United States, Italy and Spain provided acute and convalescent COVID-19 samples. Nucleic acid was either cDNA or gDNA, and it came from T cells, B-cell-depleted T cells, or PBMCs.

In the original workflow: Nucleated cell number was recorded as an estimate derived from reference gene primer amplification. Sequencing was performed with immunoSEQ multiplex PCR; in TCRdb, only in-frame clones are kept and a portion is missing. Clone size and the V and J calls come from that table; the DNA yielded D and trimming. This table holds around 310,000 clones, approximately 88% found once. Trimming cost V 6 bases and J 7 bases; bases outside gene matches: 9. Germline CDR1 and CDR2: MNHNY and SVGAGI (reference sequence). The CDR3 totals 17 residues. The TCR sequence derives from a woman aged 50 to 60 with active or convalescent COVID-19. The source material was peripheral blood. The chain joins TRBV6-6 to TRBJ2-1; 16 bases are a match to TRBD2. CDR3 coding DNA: TGTGCCAGCAGCCGACCCGGGACTAGCGGGGGGGCGAATGAGCAGTTCTTC. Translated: CASSRPGTSGGANEQFF.